The TCR beta chain under discussion was sequenced for a study of regulatory T cells in long-lasting Graves disease. There are many counts of this clonotype. The antigen is undetermined. Trimming removed 0 bases from V and 2 bases from J; junction bases left unmatched: 6. Germline V gives CDR1 MNHEY, CDR2 SVGEGT. The length of the CDR3 is 17 residues. The study's findings and limits: Patients with persistent disease shared roughly 3,000 public clonotypes, outpacing the approximately 920 shared by new patients. Newly diagnosed Graves' patients exceeded persistent ones in TCR diversity. Repertoires from persistent disease leaned toward TRBV28, TRBJ1-2 and TRBJ2-5.

Noted time point: persistent/refractory GD, antithyroid drugs over 5 years with positive TRAb. Construction of the TCR library relied on RNA isolated from PBMCs. EDTA tubes held about 9.7 milliliters of peripheral blood from each patient. For TCR beta, libraries came from iRepertoire HTBI primers and Arm-PCR of CDR3 regions. TCRdb re-called the multiplex PCR reads with MiXCR, one entry per CDR3 protein. In the table there are some 370,000 distinct CDR3 sequences, 20% to 25% of which are singletons. The TCR comes from a woman aged 40 to 50 with Graves disease. V usage is TRBV6-2 or TRBV6-3 and J usage is TRBJ2-5, with TRBD2 identical over 10 bases. Sequencing used peripheral blood mononuclear cells (PBMCs), obtained when the disease was refractory, from a patient treated with antithyroid drugs. CDR3 DNA: TGTGCCAGCAGTTACTCGATAACTAGCGGGGATCAAGAGACCCAGTACTTC. Its translation: CASSYSITSGDQETQYF.